This entry concerns a single TCR beta chain. The specificity of this receptor is unknown. No quality values exist for individual bases; no much larger clone is one base distant. The immunoSEQ Assay, a bias-controlled multiplex PCR, was used to amplify TCRbeta CDR3 regions from genomic DNA. As for the original processing: Within the assay, amplification of reference gene primers was used to estimate how many nucleated cells each sample contained. To quantify the absolute abundance of each unique TCRbeta CDR3 rearrangement, sequence reads were collapsed and filtered. For each sample, productive Simpson clonality was calculated by taking the square root of Simpson's diversity index across productive rearrangements. The table was pulled from immuneACCESS by TCRdb, which kept in-frame rearrangements only. Such tables lose some clones; where checked, under half of the loss comes from unresolved V genes, and the rest has no known cause. Clone size and the V and J calls come from that table; the DNA yielded D and trimming. The table for this sample lists approximately 240,000 clones; approximately 82% of them were counted only once. 4.5% to 6% of the sample rests with the top ten.

Whole blood was collected in K2EDTA tubes by collaborating institutions according to the institutions' own protocols. For TCRbeta analysis, collaborator samples were shipped as frozen whole blood, as isolated PBMCs, or as DNA extracted from either sample type. This sample is drawn from a study of blood T cell repertoires in COVID-19 (dated by TCRdb to about 2020). Some background on the complete study: Samples covering the acute and convalescent phases of COVID-19 were provided by collaborators in the United States, Italy and Spain. The material from the prospective study consisted of cDNA or gDNA derived from T cells, B-cell-depleted T cells, or PBMCs. The dataset comprised deeply sampled blood TCRbeta repertoires from subjects exposed to, actively infected with, or recovered from COVID-19. The repertoires were released in a freely available public database meant as a resource for research on the immune response to SARS-CoV-2. Samples were obtained from the ongoing ImmuneRACE study (first 160 participants) and from about 1,300 subjects provided by 6 global collaborators. A de-identified subject ID, COVID-19 status, age in years and sex were almost always included in the sample metadata. Where available, HLA class I and class II types were taken from metadata supplied by the sample provider and were not determined by assay-based typing. Points the paper makes about the study in general: The amount of clinical and demographic metadata varied by source and participant and was provided uncurated.

From the cysteine through the phenylalanine, the CDR3 covers 17 amino acids. Of the read, only the CDR3 DNA is kept; its 51 bases are in frame from base 1. CDR1 and CDR2 are read off the germline V gene as MDHEN and SYDVKM. V loses 9 bases, J loses 5 bases, and the germline ends lie 26 bases apart. The sequence is built from TRBV28 and TRBJ2-1; a tentative D call is TRBD1 (5 bases match). The sample comprised peripheral blood. The receptor comes from a woman older than 75 with active or convalescent COVID-19. The base sequence is TGTGCCAGTTATCAGTTTGGCTCAGGGTCTGGGAACAATGAGCAGTTCTTC. This codes for CASYQFGSGSGNNEQFF.